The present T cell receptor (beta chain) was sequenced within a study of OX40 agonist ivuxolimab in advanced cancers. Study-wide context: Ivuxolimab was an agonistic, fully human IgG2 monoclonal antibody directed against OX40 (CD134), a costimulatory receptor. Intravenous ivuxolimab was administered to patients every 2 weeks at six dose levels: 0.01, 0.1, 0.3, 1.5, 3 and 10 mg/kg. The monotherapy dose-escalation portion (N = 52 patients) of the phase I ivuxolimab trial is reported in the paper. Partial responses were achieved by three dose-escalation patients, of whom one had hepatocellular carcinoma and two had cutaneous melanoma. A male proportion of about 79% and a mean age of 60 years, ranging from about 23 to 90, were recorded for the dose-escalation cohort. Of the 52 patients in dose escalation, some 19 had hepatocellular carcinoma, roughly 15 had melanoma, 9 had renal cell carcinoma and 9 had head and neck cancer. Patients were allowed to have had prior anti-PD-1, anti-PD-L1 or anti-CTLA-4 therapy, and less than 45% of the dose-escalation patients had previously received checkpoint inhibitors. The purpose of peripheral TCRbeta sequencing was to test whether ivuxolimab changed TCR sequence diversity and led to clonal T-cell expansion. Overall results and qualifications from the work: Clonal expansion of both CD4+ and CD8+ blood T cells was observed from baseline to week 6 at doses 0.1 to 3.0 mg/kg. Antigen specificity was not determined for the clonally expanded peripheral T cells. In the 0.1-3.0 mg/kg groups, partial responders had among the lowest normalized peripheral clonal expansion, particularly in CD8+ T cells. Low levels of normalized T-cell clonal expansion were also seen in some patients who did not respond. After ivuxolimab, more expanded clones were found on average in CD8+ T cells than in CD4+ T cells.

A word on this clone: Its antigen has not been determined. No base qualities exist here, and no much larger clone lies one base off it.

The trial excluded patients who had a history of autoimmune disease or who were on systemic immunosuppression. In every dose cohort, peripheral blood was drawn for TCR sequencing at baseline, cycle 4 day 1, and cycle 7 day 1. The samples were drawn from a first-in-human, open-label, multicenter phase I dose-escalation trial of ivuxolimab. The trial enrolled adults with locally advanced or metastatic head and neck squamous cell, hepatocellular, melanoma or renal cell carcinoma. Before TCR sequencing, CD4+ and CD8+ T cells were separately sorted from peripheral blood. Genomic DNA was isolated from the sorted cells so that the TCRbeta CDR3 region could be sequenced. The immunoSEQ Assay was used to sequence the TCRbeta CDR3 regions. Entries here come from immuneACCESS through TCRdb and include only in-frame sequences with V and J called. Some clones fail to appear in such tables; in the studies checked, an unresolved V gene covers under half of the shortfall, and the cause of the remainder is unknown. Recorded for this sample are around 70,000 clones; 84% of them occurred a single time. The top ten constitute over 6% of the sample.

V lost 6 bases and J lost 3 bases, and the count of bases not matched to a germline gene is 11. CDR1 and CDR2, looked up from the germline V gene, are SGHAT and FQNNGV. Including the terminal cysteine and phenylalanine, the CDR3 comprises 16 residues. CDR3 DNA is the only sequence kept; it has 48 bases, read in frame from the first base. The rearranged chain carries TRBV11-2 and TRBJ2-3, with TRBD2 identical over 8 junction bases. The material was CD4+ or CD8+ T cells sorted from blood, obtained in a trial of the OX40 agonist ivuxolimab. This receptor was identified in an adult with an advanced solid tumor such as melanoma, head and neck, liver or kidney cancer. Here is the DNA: TGTGCCAGCAGTCCGGGGGGGACCTGGGGGACAGATACGCAGTATTTT. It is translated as CASSPGGTWGTDTQYF. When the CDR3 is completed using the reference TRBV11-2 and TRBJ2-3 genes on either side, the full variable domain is EAGVAQSPRYKIIEKRQSVAFWCNPISGHATLYWYQQILGQGPKLLIQFQNNGVVDDSQLPKDRFSAERLKGVDSTLKIQPAKLEDSAVYLCASSPGGTWGTDTQYFGPGTRLTVL.